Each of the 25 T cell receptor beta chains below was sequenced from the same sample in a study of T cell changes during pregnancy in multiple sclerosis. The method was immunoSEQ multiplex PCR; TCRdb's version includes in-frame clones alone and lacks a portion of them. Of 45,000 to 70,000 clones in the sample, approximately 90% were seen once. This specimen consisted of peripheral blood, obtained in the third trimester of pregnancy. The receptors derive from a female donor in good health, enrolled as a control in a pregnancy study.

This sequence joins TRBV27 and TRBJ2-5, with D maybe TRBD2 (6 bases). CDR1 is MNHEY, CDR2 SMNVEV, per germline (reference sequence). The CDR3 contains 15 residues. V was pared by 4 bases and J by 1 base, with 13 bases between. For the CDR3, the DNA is TGTGCCAGCAGTTCTAGCGCCGGGACCCAAGAGACCCAGTACTTC. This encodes CASSSSAGTQETQYF.

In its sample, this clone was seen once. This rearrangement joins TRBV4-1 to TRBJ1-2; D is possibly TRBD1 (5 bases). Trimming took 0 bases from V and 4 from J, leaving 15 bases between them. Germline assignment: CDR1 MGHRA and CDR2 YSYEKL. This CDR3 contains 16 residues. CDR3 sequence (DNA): TGCGCCAGCAGCCAAGACTCGTCAGGGCCTCCCTATGGCTACACCTTC. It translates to CASSQDSSGPPYGYTF.

This chain's CDR3 is CASSLREGYSGNTIYF. The CDR3 coding sequence is TGTGCCAGCAGCTTGAGGGAAGGATACTCTGGAAACACCATATATTTT. The chain employs TRBV11-3 and TRBJ1-3; D unclear. Trimming left V 3 bases short and J 0 bases short, with 12 bases between. From germline, CDR1 is SGHNT and CDR2 YENEEA. The CDR3 length is 16 residues.

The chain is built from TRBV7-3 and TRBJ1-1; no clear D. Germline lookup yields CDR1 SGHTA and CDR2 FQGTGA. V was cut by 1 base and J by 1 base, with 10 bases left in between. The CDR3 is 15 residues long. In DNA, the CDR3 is TGTGCCAGCAGCTTAATAGCGGTGCCGAACACTGAAGCTTTCTTT. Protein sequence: CASSLIAVPNTEAFF.

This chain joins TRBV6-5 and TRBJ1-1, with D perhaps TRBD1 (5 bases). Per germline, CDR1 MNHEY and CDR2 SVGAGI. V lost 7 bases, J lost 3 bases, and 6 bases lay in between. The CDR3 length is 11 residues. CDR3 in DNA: TGTGCCAGCACGGGGGACACTGAAGCTTTCTTT. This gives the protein CASTGDTEAFF.

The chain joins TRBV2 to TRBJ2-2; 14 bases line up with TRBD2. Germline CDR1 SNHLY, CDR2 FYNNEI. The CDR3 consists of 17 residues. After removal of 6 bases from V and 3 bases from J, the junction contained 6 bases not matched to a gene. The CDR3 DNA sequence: TGTGCCAGCAGCGGGGGACTAGCGGGAGCGGACACCGGGGAGCTGTTTTTT. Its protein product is CASSGGLAGADTGELFF.

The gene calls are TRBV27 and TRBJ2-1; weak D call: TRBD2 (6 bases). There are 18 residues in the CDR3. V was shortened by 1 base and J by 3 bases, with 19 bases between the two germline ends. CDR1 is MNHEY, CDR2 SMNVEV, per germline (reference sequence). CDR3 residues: CASSLYSVGGRYYNEQFF. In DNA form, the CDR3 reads TGTGCCAGCAGTTTATATTCCGTTGGAGGGAGGTACTACAATGAGCAGTTCTTC.

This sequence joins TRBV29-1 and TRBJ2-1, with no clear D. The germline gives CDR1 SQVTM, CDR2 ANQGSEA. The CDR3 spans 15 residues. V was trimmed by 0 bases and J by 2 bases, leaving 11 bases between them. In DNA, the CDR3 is TGCAGCGTTGAAGATTTGTCTCCCCCCTACAATGAGCAGTTCTTC. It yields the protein CSVEDLSPPYNEQFF.

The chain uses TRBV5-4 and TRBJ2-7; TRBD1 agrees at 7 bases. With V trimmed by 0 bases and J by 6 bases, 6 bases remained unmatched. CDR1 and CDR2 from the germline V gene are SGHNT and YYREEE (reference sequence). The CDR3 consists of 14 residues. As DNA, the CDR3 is TGTGCCAGCAGCTTGGGACAGGGAAGAGGCGAGCAGTACTTC. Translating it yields CASSLGQGRGEQYF.

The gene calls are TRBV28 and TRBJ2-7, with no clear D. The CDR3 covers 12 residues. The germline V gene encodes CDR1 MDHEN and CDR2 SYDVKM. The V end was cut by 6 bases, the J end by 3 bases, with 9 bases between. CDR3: CASSQTGYEQYF. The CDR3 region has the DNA TGTGCCAGCAGCCAGACGGGCTACGAGCAGTACTTC.

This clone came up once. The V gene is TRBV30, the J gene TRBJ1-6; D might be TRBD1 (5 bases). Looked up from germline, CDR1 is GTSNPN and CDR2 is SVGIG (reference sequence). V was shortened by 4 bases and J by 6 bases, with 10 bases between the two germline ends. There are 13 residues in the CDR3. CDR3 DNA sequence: TGTGCCTGGAAAGGGGCCTTTAATTCACCCCTCCACTTT. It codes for CAWKGAFNSPLHF.

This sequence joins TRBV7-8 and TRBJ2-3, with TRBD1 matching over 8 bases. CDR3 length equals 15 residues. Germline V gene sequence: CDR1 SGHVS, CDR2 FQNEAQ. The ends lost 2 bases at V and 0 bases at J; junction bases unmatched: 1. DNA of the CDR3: TGTGCCAGCAGCTTACAGGGGGCTAGCACAGATACGCAGTATTTT. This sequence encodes CASSLQGASTDTQYF.

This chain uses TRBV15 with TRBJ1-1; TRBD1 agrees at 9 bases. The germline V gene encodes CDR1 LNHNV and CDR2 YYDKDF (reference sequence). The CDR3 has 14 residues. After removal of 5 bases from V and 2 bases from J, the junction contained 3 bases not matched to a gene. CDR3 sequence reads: CATSWGQGNTEAFF. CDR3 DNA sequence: TGTGCCACCAGCTGGGGACAGGGTAACACTGAAGCTTTCTTT.

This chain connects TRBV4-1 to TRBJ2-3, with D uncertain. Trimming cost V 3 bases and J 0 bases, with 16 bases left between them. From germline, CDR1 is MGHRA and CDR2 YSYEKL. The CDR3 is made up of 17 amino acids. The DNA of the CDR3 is TGCGCCAGCAGCCACACGACATCCTTAGATAGCACAGATACGCAGTATTTT. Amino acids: CASSHTTSLDSTDTQYF.

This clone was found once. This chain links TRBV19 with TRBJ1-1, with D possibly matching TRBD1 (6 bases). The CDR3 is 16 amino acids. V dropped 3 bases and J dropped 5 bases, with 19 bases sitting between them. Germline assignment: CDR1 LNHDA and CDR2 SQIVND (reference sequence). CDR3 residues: CASSISQTGSGTEAFF. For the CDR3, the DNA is TGTGCCAGTAGTATCTCCCAGACAGGATCAGGGACTGAAGCTTTCTTT.

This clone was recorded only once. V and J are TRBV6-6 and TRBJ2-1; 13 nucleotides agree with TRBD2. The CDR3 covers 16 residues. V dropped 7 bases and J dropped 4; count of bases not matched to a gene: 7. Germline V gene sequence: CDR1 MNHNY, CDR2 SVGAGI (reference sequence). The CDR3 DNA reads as TGTGCCAGCATCCGGACTAGCGGGGGAAAATACAATGAGCAGTTCTTC. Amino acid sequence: CASIRTSGGKYNEQFF.

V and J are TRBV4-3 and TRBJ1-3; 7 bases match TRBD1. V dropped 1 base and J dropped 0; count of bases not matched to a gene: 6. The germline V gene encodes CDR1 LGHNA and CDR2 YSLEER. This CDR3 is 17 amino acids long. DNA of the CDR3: TGCGCCAGCAGCCAAGTACACAGGGGCCTCTCTGGAAACACCATATATTTT. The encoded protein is CASSQVHRGLSGNTIYF.

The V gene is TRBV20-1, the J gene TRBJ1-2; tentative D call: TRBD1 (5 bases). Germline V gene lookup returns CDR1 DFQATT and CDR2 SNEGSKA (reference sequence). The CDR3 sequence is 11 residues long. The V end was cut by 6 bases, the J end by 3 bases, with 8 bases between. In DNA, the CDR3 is TGCAGTGCCTCGACAGACTATGGCTACACCTTC. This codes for CSASTDYGYTF.

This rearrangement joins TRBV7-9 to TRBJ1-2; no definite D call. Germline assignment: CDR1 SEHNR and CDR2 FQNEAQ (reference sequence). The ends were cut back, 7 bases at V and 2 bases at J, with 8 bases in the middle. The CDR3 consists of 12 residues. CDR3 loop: CASTRSNYGYTF. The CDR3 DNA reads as TGTGCCAGCACCCGGAGCAACTATGGCTACACCTTC.

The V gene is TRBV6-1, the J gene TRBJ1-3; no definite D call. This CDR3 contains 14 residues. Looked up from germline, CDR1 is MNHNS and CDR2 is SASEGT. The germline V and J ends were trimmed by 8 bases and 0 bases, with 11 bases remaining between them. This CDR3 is CASGPAGSGNTIYF. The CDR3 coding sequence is TGTGCCAGCGGTCCCGCGGGCTCTGGAAACACCATATATTTT.

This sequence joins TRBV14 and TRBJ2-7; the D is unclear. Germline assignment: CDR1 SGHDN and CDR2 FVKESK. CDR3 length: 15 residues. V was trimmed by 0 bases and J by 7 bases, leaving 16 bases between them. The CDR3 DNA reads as TGTGCCAGCAGCCAAGATTGGAACAGCCTCGAAGAGCAGTACTTC. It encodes CASSQDWNSLEEQYF.

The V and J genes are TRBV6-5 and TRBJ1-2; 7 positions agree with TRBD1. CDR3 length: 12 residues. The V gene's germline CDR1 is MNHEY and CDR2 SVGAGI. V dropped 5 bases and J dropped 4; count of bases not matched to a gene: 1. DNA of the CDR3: TGTGCCAGCAGTCGGGACAGCTATGGCTACACCTTC. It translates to CASSRDSYGYTF.

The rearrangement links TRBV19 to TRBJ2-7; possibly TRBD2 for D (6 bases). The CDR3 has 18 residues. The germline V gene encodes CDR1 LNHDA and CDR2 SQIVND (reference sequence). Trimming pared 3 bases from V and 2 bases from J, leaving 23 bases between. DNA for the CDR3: TGTGCCAGTAGTATTCGCAGGGTATTCAGCGGGTCCCCCTACGAGCAGTACTTC. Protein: CASSIRRVFSGSPYEQYF.

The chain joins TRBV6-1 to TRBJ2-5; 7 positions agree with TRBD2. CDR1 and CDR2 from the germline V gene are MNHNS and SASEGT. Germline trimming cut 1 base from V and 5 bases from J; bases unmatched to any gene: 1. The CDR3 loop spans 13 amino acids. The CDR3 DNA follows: TGTGCCAGCAGTGAAGTTAGCGGGGAGACCCAGTACTTC. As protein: CASSEVSGETQYF.

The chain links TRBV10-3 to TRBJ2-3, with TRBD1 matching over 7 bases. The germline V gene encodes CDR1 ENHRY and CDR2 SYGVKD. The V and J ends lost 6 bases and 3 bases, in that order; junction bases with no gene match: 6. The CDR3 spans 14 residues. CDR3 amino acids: CAISDSQGTDTQYF. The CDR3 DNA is TGTGCCATCAGCGACTCACAGGGGACAGATACGCAGTATTTT.